This passage covers 27 T cell receptor beta chains from one sample sequenced in a study of persistence of HIV-infected CD4 T cells. The antigens for these receptors are not known. The immunoSEQ assay was version 4, run in survey mode. Clones were read by immunoSEQ multiplex PCR, and TCRdb kept only the in-frame ones, dropping some. The sample contains under 15,000 clones, roughly 70% of which appear only once. Lysates of CMV-infected fibroblasts at approximately 9.4 ug/mL stimulated these cells. Sorting of responding CD4+ T cells relied on upregulated CD40 ligand together with CD69. Sequenced material: CD4+ T cells sorted from PBMCs after roughly 18-hour stimulation, taken from a patient who received antiretroviral therapy. Receptors originate from an adult man with HIV who was CMV-seropositive.

This rearrangement joins TRBV28 to TRBJ1-6; no reliable D call. The CDR3 has 12 residues. V lost 3 bases, J lost 8 bases, and 5 bases lay in between. Germline V gives CDR1 MDHEN, CDR2 SYDVKM. The CDR3 DNA reads as TGTGCCAGCAGTTTGGAGTATTCACCCCTCCACTTT. It specifies CASSLEYSPLHF.

The chain uses TRBV5-1 and TRBJ2-1; perhaps TRBD2 as D (7 bases). The V end lost 2 bases, the J end lost 7 bases, and 16 bases lay between the germline ends. Germline CDR1 SGHRS, CDR2 YFSETQ. There are 15 residues in the CDR3. The DNA for the CDR3 is TGCGCCAGCAGCTTTGGAGGGGGGGCCAGTAATGAGCAGTTCTTC. It is translated as CASSFGGGASNEQFF.

This clone has just a few counts. V and J are TRBV6-5 and TRBJ2-2, with 8 bases that match TRBD2. Germline V lookup: CDR1 MNHEY, CDR2 SVGAGI. V lost 5 bases to trimming and J lost 13 bases; unmatched junction nucleotides: 9. The CDR3 spans 13 residues. CDR3 residues: CASSPRGAGRLFF. For the CDR3, the DNA is TGTGCCAGCAGTCCGCGGGGGGCCGGGCGGCTGTTTTTT.

This chain uses TRBV12-3 or TRBV12-4 with TRBJ2-1, with D tentatively TRBD1 (5 bases). Trimming removed 6 bases from V and 3 bases from J, with 6 bases in between. CDR3 size: 12 residues. The CDR3 sequence: CASRTVYNEQFF. The CDR3 nucleotides read TGTGCCAGCAGGACAGTCTACAATGAGCAGTTCTTC.

J is TRBJ1-5 and V is TRBV19; no clear D. Germline V gene data show CDR1 as LNHDA and CDR2 as SQIVND (reference sequence). Trimming took 4 bases from V and 0 from J, leaving 7 bases between them. This CDR3 has 14 residues. The CDR3 DNA is TGTGCCAGTAGTAGGGGATATAGCAATCAGCCCCAGCATTTT. It translates to CASSRGYSNQPQHF.

The chain couples TRBV5-1 to TRBJ2-3; 8 positions match TRBD2. There are 16 residues in the CDR3. Trimming at V came to 0 bases and at J to 0 bases, leaving 3 bases not matched to a gene. Germline CDR1 and CDR2: SGHRS and YFSETQ. The CDR3 is CASSLVRGASTDTQYF. The CDR3 DNA sequence: TGCGCCAGCAGCTTGGTGCGGGGGGCTAGCACAGATACGCAGTATTTT.

This chain uses TRBV10-3 with TRBJ2-1; TRBD2 agrees at 7 bases. CDR1 and CDR2 from the germline V gene are ENHRY and SYGVKD. The CDR3 is 14 residues long. V shed 10 bases and J 2 bases; nucleotides not matched to a gene: 8. The CDR3 nucleotides are TGTGCCACCCTTGGCGGGGGAACCTACAATGAGCAGTTCTTC. This gives the protein CATLGGGTYNEQFF.

The CDR3 nucleotides read TGCAGCGTTGCAGGGATCGCGAACACCGGGGAGCTGTTTTTT. Protein: CSVAGIANTGELFF. The rearrangement joins TRBV29-1 to TRBJ2-2; D might be TRBD1 (5 bases). V lost 4 bases to trimming and J lost 0 bases, with 9 bases between them. The CDR3 totals 14 residues. Germline loops: CDR1 SQVTM, CDR2 ANQGSEA.

This chain uses TRBV15 with TRBJ2-1; no definite D call. This CDR3 is built from 17 residues. From germline, CDR1 is LNHNV and CDR2 YYDKDF (reference sequence). The V gene lost 0 bases and the J gene lost 4 bases, with 16 bases spanning the gap. CDR3 region: CATSRDEGIPRYNEQFF. As DNA, the CDR3 is TGTGCCACCAGCAGAGATGAAGGCATTCCACGTTACAATGAGCAGTTCTTC.

The rearrangement joins TRBV7-3 to TRBJ2-1; possibly TRBD1 or TRBD2 for D (5 bases each). Germline loops: CDR1 SGHTA, CDR2 FQGTGA. The CDR3 runs 14 residues. With 3 bases removed from V and 6 bases from J, the gap between germline ends came to 12 bases. The CDR3 sequence is CASSLLVGGNEQFF. In nucleotides, the CDR3 is TGTGCCAGCAGCTTGTTGGTTGGGGGCAATGAGCAGTTCTTC.

The CDR3 DNA is TGTGCCAGCAGCGATCCGACAGGGAAGAACGAGCAGTACTTC. Its translation: CASSDPTGKNEQYF. The chain couples TRBV27 to TRBJ2-7; 7 positions match TRBD1. The V gene end was trimmed by 6 bases and the J gene end by 5 bases; junction bases not matched to a gene: 10. There are 14 residues in the CDR3. Germline CDR1 is MNHEY and CDR2 is SMNVEV (reference sequence).

The V call is TRBV6-1, the J call TRBJ1-2; no clear D gene. V was trimmed by 2 bases and J by 7 bases, leaving 14 bases between them. The CDR3 length is 14 residues. Germline values: CDR1 MNHNS, CDR2 SASEGT. The CDR3 spells CASSERGKRGGYTF. The CDR3 DNA follows: TGTGCCAGCAGTGAACGGGGAAAAAGAGGTGGCTACACCTTC.

In its sample, this clone was seen a few times. This sequence joins TRBV28 and TRBJ1-1; TRBD1 matches at 8 bases. The germline V gene encodes CDR1 MDHEN and CDR2 SYDVKM. CDR3 length: 14 amino acids. J lost 4 bases, V lost 6 bases, and 7 bases had no gene match. The CDR3 region has the DNA TGTGCCAGCAGCCAGGACAGGGCACCCACTGAAGCTTTCTTT. Its protein is CASSQDRAPTEAFF. The complete variable domain, with remaining parts taken from reference TRBV28 and TRBJ1-1, reads DVKVTQSSRYLVKRTGEKVFLECVQDMDHENMFWYRQDPGLGLRLIYFSYDVKMKEKGDIPEGYSVSREKKERFSLILESASTNQTSMYLCASSQDRAPTEAFFGQGTRLTVV.

This clone was observed a handful of times. The V and J genes are TRBV7-7 and TRBJ2-2, with 7 bases aligning to TRBD2. V lost 2 bases to trimming and J lost 0 bases; unmatched junction nucleotides: 3. The CDR3 runs to 16 residues. Germline lookup yields CDR1 SSHAT and CDR2 FNYEAQ (reference sequence). CDR3 DNA: TGTGCCAGCAGCTTAAGGGCGGGGGCGAACACCGGGGAGCTGTTTTTT. Amino acid sequence: CASSLRAGANTGELFF.

This chain joins TRBV5-1 and TRBJ2-1, with 11 nucleotides matching TRBD1. From germline, CDR1 is SGHRS and CDR2 YFSETQ. This CDR3 has 14 residues. The J segment lost 6 bases and the V segment lost 6 bases, leaving 5 bases of the junction unmatched. In nucleotides, the CDR3 is TGCGCCAGCACTCCCGGGACAGGGGGCAATGAGCAGTTCTTC. Residues: CASTPGTGGNEQFF.

The chain uses TRBV5-4 and TRBJ2-3; the D gene could be TRBD1 or TRBD2 (7 bases each). Looked up from germline, CDR1 is SGHNT and CDR2 is YYREEE (reference sequence). This CDR3 is 15 amino acids long. The V gene lost 4 bases and the J gene lost 6 bases, with 18 bases spanning the gap. DNA for the CDR3: TGTGCCAGCAGCACCAGGGGGGGGCATAGGGATACGCAGTATTTT. Protein product: CASSTRGGHRDTQYF.

Sample share makes this clone medium-sized. The chain combines TRBV29-1 with TRBJ2-1; maybe TRBD1 (5 bases). Trimming took off 4 bases at V and 6 bases at J, with 16 bases between the two ends. From germline, CDR1 is SQVTM and CDR2 ANQGSEA. This CDR3 has 14 amino acids. The CDR3 DNA follows: TGCAGCGTTGGGGCCGGAGTGGGGCCCAATGAGCAGTTCTTC. Translation: CSVGAGVGPNEQFF.

This clone came up a few times. The J gene is TRBJ2-5, the V gene TRBV7-9; D gene unclear. The CDR3 is 12 amino acids. V was clipped by 5 bases and J by 4 bases, with 8 bases between them. Germline V lookup: CDR1 SEHNR, CDR2 FQNEAQ (reference sequence). The CDR3 sequence is CASSEVGETQYF. The CDR3 bases are TGTGCCAGCAGCGAAGTGGGAGAGACCCAGTACTTC.

This chain connects TRBV27 to TRBJ1-2, with TRBD1 matching over 8 bases. The CDR3 is 14 amino acids. Germline V gives CDR1 MNHEY, CDR2 SMNVEV (reference sequence). J lost 8 bases, V lost 3 bases, and 8 bases had no gene match. Here the CDR3 reads CASSFAQGARGYTF. CDR3 coding DNA: TGTGCCAGCAGTTTTGCCCAGGGGGCACGGGGCTACACCTTC.

The gene calls are TRBV23-1 and TRBJ2-7; 8 nucleotides agree with TRBD1. TRBV23-1 is an ORF, with its function uncertain. Trimming at V came to 5 bases and at J to 2 bases, leaving 8 bases not matched to a gene. The CDR3 sequence is 15 residues long. CDR3 coding DNA: TGCGCCAGCAGTTCCCAGGGGGCGAGAGCCTACGAGCAGTACTTC. Protein: CASSSQGARAYEQYF.

The J gene is TRBJ2-2, the V gene TRBV5-1, with D perhaps being TRBD1 or TRBD2 (6 bases each). Trimming pared 7 bases from V and 0 bases from J, leaving 13 bases between. This CDR3 has 15 residues. The germline CDR1 and CDR2 sequences are SGHRS and YFSETQ. CDR3 loop: CASRFGGANTGELFF. The DNA of the CDR3 is TGCGCCAGCCGTTTCGGGGGCGCGAACACCGGGGAGCTGTTTTTT.

The chain employs TRBV7-6 and TRBJ2-2; D gene uncertain. CDR1 SGHVS and CDR2 FNYEAQ come from the germline V gene. CDR3 length: 15 residues. Trimming took off 5 bases at V and 0 bases at J, with 10 bases between the two ends. The CDR3 bases are TGTGCCAGCAGCAAGAGACGGTCGAACACCGGGGAGCTGTTTTTT. It specifies CASSKRRSNTGELFF.

This clone ranks as medium-sized (0.01 to 0.1%). The chain has TRBV4-2 and TRBJ1-3; D remains unclear. The CDR3 is 16 residues long. Per germline, CDR1 LGHNA and CDR2 YNFKEQ. V was clipped by 0 bases and J by 0 bases, with 9 bases between them. CDR3: CASSQDEAFSGNTIYF. The CDR3 bases are TGTGCCAGCAGCCAAGACGAGGCCTTCTCTGGAAACACCATATATTTT.

V and J are TRBV10-2 and TRBJ2-7; TRBD2 aligns across 10 bases. Germline loops: CDR1 WSHSY, CDR2 SAAADI. The CDR3 contains 14 residues. With V trimmed by 10 bases and J by 7 bases, 13 bases remained unmatched. The CDR3 loop reads CATWPGTSVFEQYF. The CDR3 region has the DNA TGCGCCACTTGGCCCGGGACTAGCGTCTTTGAGCAGTACTTC.

The rearrangement uses TRBV5-1 and TRBJ2-1; the D gene is possibly TRBD2 (6 bases). V was cut by 6 bases and J by 13 bases, with 14 bases left in between. Germline CDR1 reads SGHRS; CDR2 reads YFSETQ. The CDR3 is 11 amino acids. The CDR3 DNA sequence: TGCGCCAGCACAGAAGGGGAGGTTCAGTTCTTC. As protein: CASTEGEVQFF.

The chain couples TRBV7-6 to TRBJ1-5; D gene uncertain. The CDR3 consists of 15 residues. Between the trimmed V and J ends, which lost 5 bases and 0 bases, there was a span of 11 bases. Germline assignment: CDR1 SGHVS and CDR2 FNYEAQ. The CDR3: CASSADGDSNQPQHF. DNA for the CDR3: TGTGCCAGCAGCGCGGACGGGGATAGCAATCAGCCCCAGCATTTT.

The chain is built from TRBV5-1 and TRBJ1-5, with TRBD1 matching 7 bases. CDR1 is SGHRS, CDR2 YFSETQ, per germline. The V and J ends lost 0 bases and 5 bases, in that order; junction bases with no gene match: 5. CDR3 length equals 15 residues. This CDR3 is CASSLGTGAHQPQHF. CDR3 bases: TGCGCCAGCAGCTTGGGGACAGGTGCCCATCAGCCCCAGCATTTT.